This T cell receptor beta chain was documented in a study of T cells in tuberculosis (dated by TCRdb to 2017 to 2018). Notes on the research overall: To characterize T cells specific for the mycobacterial lipid antigen glucose monomycolate (GMM), the study used CD1B tetramers together with high-throughput TCR immunosequencing. Active tuberculosis patient PBMC were archived before or within 7 days of starting standard anti-tuberculosis treatment. With approximately nine people per group, a South African clinical cohort compared IGRA-negative adolescents, IGRA-positive adolescents with latent tuberculosis, and adults with active tuberculosis. Beyond this particular receptor, the publication reports: Clinical samples were selected based on which cryopreserved specimens were available, and the active tuberculosis cases were adults whereas the controls were adolescents. Active tuberculosis TCR-alpha repertoires showed smaller mean NN-distances to GMM-specific TCRs than IGRA-negative controls, suggesting clonal expansion of these TCRs. Smaller NN-distances were partly driven by shorter CDR3-alpha lengths in active tuberculosis patients, and statistical significance was not reached for the TCR-beta difference. An accuracy of under 90% (AUROC more than 0.8) was reached by a classifier using the diverse GMM-specific repertoire, compared with approximately 70% accuracy when GEM motif frequencies were used.

Germline trimming amounts to 5 bases on V and 3 bases on J, with 7 as the count of junction bases outside the gene matches. Including the terminal cysteine and phenylalanine, the CDR3 comprises 16 residues. The read is trimmed to its CDR3 DNA, 48 bases read in frame from base 1. From a lookup of the germline V gene (reference sequence), CDR1 and CDR2 are MNHEY and SMNVEV. TCR libraries were generated with the immunoSEQ multiplex PCR assay, using TCR-beta and/or TCR-alpha/delta assays for each sample. The amplified TCR libraries were sequenced using the Illumina high-throughput platform. Concerning the study's data processing: Clustering and dimensionality reduction were performed using pairwise TCRdist distances among GMM-specific receptors from ex vivo sorted or in vitro expanded T cells. Each clinical repertoire received a mean NN-distance score, defined as the average TCRdist to the nearest 10% of tetramer-positive reference sequences. GEM TCR motif frequency was computed as the fraction of unique TCRs matching known GEM sequences by V/J usage and CDR3 length. Active tuberculosis was classified by linear discriminant analysis with leave-one-out cross-validation, implemented in scikit-learn. Entries here come from immuneACCESS through TCRdb and include only in-frame sequences with V and J called. Some clones fail to appear in such tables; in the studies checked, an unresolved V gene covers under half of the shortfall, and the cause of the remainder is unknown. D and trimming were read from the DNA, whereas the V and J calls and clone size are those reported in that table. Counted in this sample were tens of thousands of clones; approximately 85% of them appeared once. The leading ten clones occupy under 15% of the sample.

In the case of this clone: The clone's antigen remains unknown. The sample holds no much larger clone one base away, and base qualities are not on file.

What the time point label conveys for this sample: new active TB diagnosis, blood taken before or within 7 days of starting treatment. Patients with active tuberculosis were defined as newly diagnosed, HIV-seronegative South African adults aged 18 years or older. Active tuberculosis was confirmed by positive sputum smear microscopy and/or positive M. tuberculosis culture. Immunosequencing was performed on unsorted cryopreserved PBMC, with approximately 110,000 T cells per clinical donor covered on average. The receptor was isolated from an adult with tuberculosis. The sample here was PBMCs, taken at tuberculosis diagnosis. This sequence uses TRBV27 and TRBJ1-4; 9 bases in the junction line up with TRBD1. The nucleotide sequence reads TGTGCCAGCAGTGGGACAGGGACGACCGCTAATGAAAAACTGTTTTTT. Its protein reads: CASSGTGTTANEKLFF.